The rows below give T cell receptor beta chains drawn from one sample of a study of T cell changes during pregnancy in multiple sclerosis. Using immunoSEQ multiplex PCR, the repertoire was profiled, and TCRdb retains in-frame clones only, with some absent. The table includes just under 100,000 clones, approximately 95% detected once. The sequences come from peripheral blood, collected after pregnancy. The origin of the receptors is a female donor with multiple sclerosis, enrolled in a pregnancy study. CDR3s include the opening cysteine and the closing phenylalanine or tryptophan. A D gene is named only where the DNA matches it firmly. Clone size, where shown, is once, few, many, or a class for clones that have expanded.

v_gene,j_gene,d_gene,abundance,CDR3aa,CDR3nt
TRBV5-4,TRBJ2-5,TRBD2,.,CASSVGGVGETQYF,TGTGCCAGCAGCGTCGGGGGGGTGGGAGAGACCCAGTACTTC
TRBV6-1,TRBJ2-5,.,.,CASSLSKETQYF,TGTGCCAGCTCCCTCAGTAAGGAGACCCAGTACTTC
TRBV19,TRBJ2-3,TRBD2,.,CASSTGGAGDTQYF,TGTGCCAGTAGTACGGGGGGGGCTGGAGATACGCAGTATTTT
TRBV5-1,TRBJ1-1,TRBD1,.,CASSSRDRAMNTEAFF,TGCGCCAGCAGCTCCCGGGACAGGGCGATGAACACTGAAGCTTTCTTT
TRBV11-2,TRBJ2-1,.,once,CASSIELTYNEQFF,TGTGCCAGCAGCATAGAACTTACCTACAATGAGCAGTTCTTC
TRBV4-1,TRBJ2-7,.,.,CASSQEARGDDEQYF,TGCGCCAGCAGCCAAGAAGCCAGGGGTGACGACGAGCAGTACTTC
TRBV4-1,TRBJ1-1,.,.,CASSQVGMGNTEAFF,TGCGCCAGCAGCCAAGTGGGTATGGGCAACACTGAAGCTTTCTTT
TRBV11-2,TRBJ2-7,TRBD1,.,CASSLGFRDRGAYEQYF,TGTGCCAGCAGCTTAGGTTTCCGGGACAGAGGTGCCTACGAGCAGTACTTC
TRBV14,TRBJ2-3,TRBD2,once,CASSQRTSGRTDTQYF,TGTGCCAGCAGCCAGAGGACTAGCGGACGCACAGATACGCAGTATTTT
TRBV5-1,TRBJ2-5,.,.,CASSQGFSETQYF,TGCGCCAGCAGCCAGGGGTTTAGCGAGACCCAGTACTTC
TRBV5-4,TRBJ2-5,.,once,CASSLAGEWETQYF,TGTGCCAGCAGCTTGGCGGGGGAATGGGAGACCCAGTACTTC
TRBV7-9,TRBJ2-6,TRBD1,.,CASSPSGQRSGANVLTF,TGTGCCAGCAGCCCTTCGGGACAGAGGTCTGGGGCCAACGTCCTGACTTTC
TRBV29-1,TRBJ2-7,TRBD2,.,CSCGSAYEQYF,TGCAGTTGCGGGAGCGCCTACGAGCAGTACTTC
TRBV5-1,TRBJ2-2,.,.,CASSTEVDTGELFF,TGCGCCAGCAGCACCGAGGTAGACACCGGGGAGCTGTTTTTT
TRBV5-1,TRBJ1-1,.,.,CASSSGGVNTEAFF,TGCGCCAGCAGCTCAGGCGGGGTGAACACTGAAGCTTTCTTT
TRBV4-3,TRBJ2-1,TRBD2,.,CASSQDRLAGADEQFF,TGCGCCAGCAGCCAAGATCGCCTAGCGGGAGCCGATGAGCAGTTCTTC
TRBV6-5,TRBJ1-2,TRBD1,.,CASSPGTGLWDGYTF,TGTGCCAGCAGTCCCGGGACAGGCTTATGGGATGGCTACACCTTC
TRBV2,TRBJ2-7,TRBD2,.,CASSEAVAGGYEQYF,TGTGCCAGCAGTGAAGCGGTAGCGGGAGGGTACGAGCAGTACTTC
TRBV28,TRBJ2-6,TRBD1,.,CASRRGGAMSGANVLTF,TGTGCCAGCAGAAGAGGGGGCGCGATGTCTGGGGCCAACGTCCTGACTTTC
TRBV18,TRBJ2-1,.,.,CASSPREYRGNEQFF,TGTGCCAGCTCACCTCGGGAGTATAGGGGCAATGAGCAGTTCTTC
TRBV7-9,TRBJ2-1,.,.,CASSFSGTRGEQFF,TGTGCCAGCAGCTTTTCCGGGACAAGGGGTGAGCAGTTCTTC
TRBV5-5,TRBJ1-3,.,.,CASSLGSLLDSGNTIYF,TGTGCCAGCAGCTTGGGATCTCTTTTAGACTCTGGAAACACCATATATTTT